One sample yielded the 22 T cell receptor beta chains listed below, sequenced in a study of glioma-infiltrating T cells (dated by TCRdb to the mid-2010s). The instrument given in TCRdb is Illumina MiSeq. The iRepertoire nested amplicon-rescue multiplex PCR (arm-PCR) platform was used to amplify TCR alpha and beta CDR3 regions from RNA. The public reads were run again by TCRdb, first through fastp at Q25 and then through MiXCR, and only productive beta chains were kept. Entries are consolidated by CDR3 protein sequence, retaining the most common genes and DNA. A total of about 210,000 distinct CDR3 sequences appear in this sample, 32% of them only once. 20% of the sample belongs to the ten largest clones. Sequences were obtained from glioma tissue, nonneoplastic brain tissue, or PBMCs (not recorded which). These receptors all come from a human donor with low-grade glioma or glioblastoma, undergoing nonglioma brain surgery, or in good health (not recorded which).

There are many counts of this clonotype. The rearrangement joins TRBV7-4 to TRBJ2-6; D remains ambiguous. Germline assignment: CDR1 SGHVT and CDR2 SQSDAQ. Between the trimmed V and J ends, which lost 2 bases and 1 base, there was a span of 12 bases. CDR3 length: 17 residues. CDR3 sequence (DNA): TGTGCCAGCAGCTTATCGGCGGTGAGGTCTGGGGCCAACGTCCTGACTTTC. Translation gives CASSLSAVRSGANVLTF.

This clonotype was found many times. The chain couples TRBV20-1 to TRBJ2-1; no clear D. CDR1 DFQATT and CDR2 SNEGSKA come from the germline V gene (reference sequence). There are 14 residues in the CDR3. Deletions cut 3 bases from V and 6 bases from J, with 15 bases between. CDR3 bases: TGCAGTGCTAGTCCTTCGGATAGGTTCAATGAGCAGTTCTTC. This translates into CSASPSDRFNEQFF.

The V gene is TRBV29-1, the J gene TRBJ2-7, with a possible D match to TRBD1 (6 bases). Germline V gene data show CDR1 as SQVTM and CDR2 as ANQGSEA. The CDR3 is 12 residues long. With 5 bases removed from V and 3 bases from J, the gap between germline ends came to 11 bases. The CDR3 loop is CSVQTGNYEQYF. Here the CDR3 DNA reads TGCAGCGTTCAGACAGGTAACTACGAGCAGTACTTC.

This clonotype was seen at least ten times. The V and J genes are TRBV4-2 and TRBJ1-5; the D is unclear. V lost 1 base and J 4 bases, leaving 14 bases between the germline ends. This CDR3 contains 16 residues. CDR1 is LGHNA, CDR2 YNFKEQ, per germline. The CDR3 sequence: CASSQAPTPYNQPQHF. The CDR3 nucleotides read TGTGCCAGCAGCCAAGCCCCGACCCCTTATAATCAGCCCCAGCATTTT.

This clonotype is a singleton in its sample. Just one base apart from a much larger clone, this may be a read error. The V gene is TRBV4-3, the J gene TRBJ2-3; 7 bases line up with TRBD2. Germline V CDR1 and CDR2: LGHNA, YSLEER. Trimming cost V 2 bases and J 11 bases; bases outside gene matches: 13. The length of the CDR3 is 15 residues. CDR3 DNA sequence: TGCGCCAGCAGCCAAACTTCTCCTGGGGGGGGTTGGCAGTATTTT. Encoded protein: CASSQTSPGGGWQYF.

This chain uses TRBV6-1 with TRBJ2-3, with TRBD2 matching 9 bases. This CDR3 has 15 residues. The V segment lost 7 bases and the J segment 6 bases; nucleotides outside the gene matches: 11. CDR1 is MNHNS and CDR2 is SASEGT in the germline V gene. The CDR3 loop reads CASKTISGSPDTQYF. The CDR3 nucleotides are TGTGCCAGCAAGACTATTAGCGGGAGCCCCGATACGCAGTATTTT.

The chain employs TRBV4-3 and TRBJ2-3, with TRBD2 as a possible D gene (5 bases). The CDR3 contains 17 residues. V was cut by 0 bases and J by 5 bases, with 18 bases left in between. Looked up from germline, CDR1 is LGHNA and CDR2 is YSLEER. The CDR3 loop is CASSQEGRTGGGDTQYF. DNA for the CDR3: TGCGCCAGCAGCCAAGAAGGGCGAACGGGTGGAGGAGATACGCAGTATTTT.

The V and J genes are TRBV2 and TRBJ2-1; 12 bases fit TRBD2. Germline CDR1 reads SNHLY; CDR2 reads FYNNEI. Trimming took 6 bases from V and 4 from J; bases not matched to a gene: 1. The CDR3 length is 14 residues. For the CDR3, the DNA is TGTGCCAGCAGGGGGACTAGCGGGTACAATGAGCAGTTCTTC. It yields the protein CASRGTSGYNEQFF.

The genes are TRBV12-3 or TRBV12-4 and TRBJ2-1, with 7 bases matching TRBD2. V was pared by 6 bases and J by 0 bases, with 5 bases of the junction left unmatched. The length of the CDR3 is 15 residues. The CDR3 nucleotides are TGTGCCAGCAGACCTAGCGGAAGCTCCTACAATGAGCAGTTCTTC. Amino acid sequence: CASRPSGSSYNEQFF.

This clonotype has a count of ten or more. Germline and junction disagree at one end, which may indicate a read error. The rearrangement uses TRBV7-7 and TRBJ2-7; 7 nucleotides align to TRBD2. The germline CDR1 and CDR2 sequences are SSHAT and FNYEAQ (reference sequence). The CDR3 spans 15 residues. DNA for the CDR3: TGTGCTAGCAGCCGCGGGGGAGGGAGCATGGGGGAGCAGTACTTC. Translated: CASSRGGGSMGEQYF.

CDR3 DNA sequence: TGCGCCAGCAGCTTTATAACCCGGAACACTGAAGCTTTCTTT. It codes for CASSFITRNTEAFF. The V and J genes are TRBV5-1 and TRBJ1-1; D remains unclear. Trimming took off 2 bases at V and 1 base at J, with 9 bases between the two ends. The CDR3 length is 14 residues. Germline CDR1 is SGHRS and CDR2 is YFSETQ.

A note on this clonotype: Given a much more abundant clone one base away, this may be a read error. V and J are TRBV20-1 and TRBJ2-7; possible D gene TRBD2, 6 bases. CDR3 size: 14 residues. Looked up from germline, CDR1 is DFQATT and CDR2 is SNEGSKA (reference sequence). The chain's CDR3 is CSKRWRARYYEQYF. The CDR3 DNA reads TGCAGCAAAAGGTGGAGGGCGAGGTACTACGAGCAGTACTTC.

In its sample, this clonotype ranks as medium-sized. The chain employs TRBV6-2 or TRBV6-3 and TRBJ2-5; 8 nucleotides match TRBD2. The CDR3 has 13 residues. Germline V gene lookup returns CDR1 MNHEY and CDR2 SVGEGT. V trimming: 7 bases; J trimming: 6 bases; junction bases outside the gene matches: 7. CDR3 coding DNA: TGTGCCAGCAAGGTAGCGGGAATGAAGACCCAGTACTTC. It codes for CASKVAGMKTQYF.

A note on this clonotype: This may stem from a read error, because a much larger clone lies one nucleotide away. The chain employs TRBV12-3 or TRBV12-4 and TRBJ2-7; no firm D call. V was trimmed by 1 base and J by 6 bases, leaving 13 bases between them. The CDR3 spans 14 residues. The CDR3 protein is CASSLGVVVGEQYF. DNA for the CDR3: TGTGCCAGCAGTTTAGGAGTTGTCGTGGGCGAGCAGTACTTC.

A note on this clonotype: A junction boundary mismatches the germline segment, possibly from a read error. V usage is TRBV6-5 and J usage is TRBJ2-1, with 7 bases lining up with TRBD2. The CDR3 runs to 16 residues. Germline CDR1 is MNHEY and CDR2 is SVGAGI. CDR3 amino acids: CASRLVLAWYYNERFF. The CDR3 DNA reads as TGTGCCAGCAGATTAGTACTAGCGTGGTACTACAATGAGCGGTTCTTC.

CDR3 coding DNA: TGTGCCAGCAGTTACTTGCGGGCCAGCTCCTATGAGCAGTTCTTC. This translates into CASSYLRASSYEQFF. The chain links TRBV6-2 or TRBV6-3 to TRBJ2-1; D might be TRBD2 (5 bases). The length of the CDR3 is 15 residues. With 1 base removed from V and 8 bases from J, the gap between germline ends came to 15 bases. The germline V gene has CDR1 MNHEY and CDR2 SVGEGT.

This clonotype has at least ten counts. V is TRBV7-8 and J is TRBJ2-5; D unclear. V lost 1 base to trimming and J lost 1 base, with 4 bases between them. CDR1 is SGHVS, CDR2 FQNEAQ, per germline. The CDR3 contains 13 residues. The CDR3 DNA sequence: TGTGCCAGCAGCTTAGTCGCCCAAGAGACCCAGTACTTC. This translates into CASSLVAQETQYF.

The rearrangement uses TRBV30 and TRBJ2-3; no firm D call. The germline CDR1 and CDR2 sequences are GTSNPN and SVGIG (reference sequence). The CDR3 has 13 residues. The V gene lost 7 bases and the J gene lost 0 bases, with 11 bases spanning the gap. Here the CDR3 DNA reads TGTGCCTCCAAACTGACTAGCACAGATACGCAGTATTTT. Its protein is CASKLTSTDTQYF.

As to this clonotype: A much larger clone lies a single base off, so this may be a read error. Written as DNA, the CDR3 is TGTGCCAGTAGTATACAGGCGGACACTGAAGCTTTCTTT. It encodes CASSIQADTEAFF. The chain has TRBV19 and TRBJ1-1; D unresolved. The germline gives CDR1 LNHDA, CDR2 SQIVND (reference sequence). CDR3 size: 13 residues. V gave up 2 bases and J gave up 3 bases, with 7 bases separating them. Full variable domain (remainder filled in from reference TRBV19 and TRBJ1-1): DGGITQSPKYLFRKEGQNVTLSCEQNLNHDAMYWYRQDPGQGLRLIYYSQIVNDFQKGDIAEGYSVSREKKESFPLTVTSAQKNPTAFYLCASSIQADTEAFFGQGTRLTVV.

The V call is TRBV5-8, the J call TRBJ2-3; D gene uncertain. Germline assignment: CDR1 SGHTS and CDR2 YDEGEE. Deletions cut 0 bases from V and 2 bases from J, with 16 bases between. The CDR3 spans 17 residues. For the CDR3, the DNA is TGTGCCAGCAGCTTGGAAGGTCTCGGGCTACACACAGATACGCAGTATTTT. Protein product: CASSLEGLGLHTDTQYF.

This clonotype was observed at least ten times. The chain uses TRBV4-3 and TRBJ1-5; TRBD1 matches 7 bases. CDR3 length equals 15 residues. CDR1 LGHNA and CDR2 YSLEER come from the germline V gene. The trim removed 4 bases at V and 4 bases at J, leaving 7 bases unmatched. The CDR3 nucleotides read TGCGCCAGCAGCCCTTACAGGGGTCAGAATCAGCCCCAGCATTTT. Translation gives CASSPYRGQNQPQHF.

This clonotype was recorded at least ten times. This rearrangement joins TRBV7-2 to TRBJ1-6, with 8 bases fitting TRBD1. Per germline, CDR1 SGHTA and CDR2 FQGNSA. CDR3 length: 15 amino acids. With V trimmed by 5 bases and J by 5 bases, 5 bases remained unmatched. CDR3 DNA sequence: TGTGCCAGCAGCCCCCGACAGGGGAATAATTCACCCCTCCACTTT. This encodes CASSPRQGNNSPLHF.